The clone carrying this T cell receptor beta chain has ten or more counts. Its antigen is unidentified. The sample belongs to a study of neurological immune-mediated disorders. General observations from the study: The authors found no clinical or MRI feature associated with the multiple sclerosis repertoire cluster.

2 million PBMCs stored at -80 C were the source of the unsorted libraries. 5'RACE employing 10-nucleotide random UMIs yielded the cDNA. Over 200 million TCR-beta sequences from 15-18 subjects were obtained in each sequencing run. TCRdb passed the 5' RACE reads through MiXCR, listing each CDR3 protein once. The sample records 60,000 to 85,000 distinct CDR3 sequences, just over 5% being singletons. This CDR3 has 15 residues. Trimming took off 2 bases at V and 4 bases at J, with 14 bases between the two ends. Sequenced: PBMCs. The sequence came from a woman between 25 and 40 years old with multiple sclerosis. The V gene is TRBV12-3 or TRBV12-4, the J gene TRBJ1-1; D gene unclear. The CDR3 DNA follows: TGTGCCAGCAGTTTACGGGCCGGCCAGGCCACTGAAGCTTTCTTT. This sequence encodes CASSLRAGQATEAFF.